These 4 T cell receptor beta chains were all obtained from the same sample, sequenced in a study of blood T cell repertoires in COVID-19. Generated by immunoSEQ multiplex PCR, the TCRdb table keeps only in-frame clones and is missing some. In the table there are under 200,000 clones, 85% to 95% of which are singletons. Input material: peripheral blood. Receptors originate from a man aged 50 to 59 with acute or convalescent COVID-19.

The chain couples TRBV7-3 to TRBJ2-5; unclear D gene. Germline CDR1 reads SGHTA; CDR2 reads FQGTGA. Trimming stripped 4 bases from V and 3 bases from J, with 12 bases between. The CDR3 extends over 14 amino acids. The chain's CDR3 is CASSSEPFEETQYF. In DNA, the CDR3 is TGTGCCAGCAGCTCCGAGCCTTTTGAAGAGACCCAGTACTTC.

V and J are TRBV20-1 and TRBJ2-5, with D unclear. V was shortened by 3 bases and J by 7 bases, with 6 bases between the two germline ends. CDR3 length equals 10 residues. Germline CDR1 is DFQATT and CDR2 is SNEGSKA (reference sequence). The CDR3 here is CSASIGTQYF. The CDR3 nucleotides are TGCAGTGCTAGTATCGGGACCCAGTACTTC.

This clone was recorded once. The rearrangement uses TRBV5-1 and TRBJ2-1; TRBD1 aligns across 9 bases. Germline V gene sequence: CDR1 SGHRS, CDR2 YFSETQ. CDR3 length equals 18 residues. The V gene end was trimmed by 1 base and the J gene end by 2 bases; junction bases not matched to a gene: 10. The CDR3 nucleotides are TGCGCCAGCAGCTTGACGACAGGGGGTCTGGGGACCTACAATGAGCAGTTCTTC. Protein product: CASSLTTGGLGTYNEQFF.

As regards this clone: The sample carries other DNA sequences with the same CDR3. In DNA form, the CDR3 reads TGTGCCAGCTCACCGGGACAGAATCAGCCCCAGCATTTT. Translation: CASSPGQNQPQHF. This sequence joins TRBV18 and TRBJ1-5; 7 positions agree with TRBD1. This CDR3 region has 13 residues. Losses at the gene ends were 3 bases for V and 4 bases for J; bases not matched to a gene: 0. The germline V gene encodes CDR1 KGHSH and CDR2 LQKENI.